This entry lists 23 T cell receptor beta chains sequenced from one sample in a study of Graves' ophthalmopathy and Graves' hyperthyroidism. Amplified TCR beta CDR3 regions were obtained using RNA transcripts as template. HTBI primers were employed in first-round RT-PCR, then a second-round multiplex PCR followed. TCRdb re-derived calls from the multiplex PCR reads in MiXCR, one entry per CDR3 protein. Of 650,000 to 800,000 distinct CDR3 sequences listed, about two fifths are singletons. The sample consisted of peripheral blood. The receptor set was obtained from an adult man with Graves' ophthalmopathy.

At least ten counts were recorded for this clonotype. The CDR3, as DNA: TGTGCCATCAGTGAGGGGACAGGGGCCCAAGAGACCCAGTACTTC. As protein: CAISEGTGAQETQYF. The chain links TRBV10-3 to TRBJ2-5; 10 nucleotides line up with TRBD1. Per the germline V gene, CDR1 is ENHRY and CDR2 is SYGVKD. J gave up 1 base and V 2 bases, and 1 base lay outside the gene matches. This CDR3 has 15 residues.

This clonotype was counted at least ten times. This chain links TRBV12-3 or TRBV12-4 with TRBJ1-1; 12 bases line up with TRBD1. The CDR3 is 18 residues long. V dropped 1 base and J dropped 0; count of bases not matched to a gene: 6. The CDR3 region has the DNA TGTGCCAGCAGTTTAGGCCGGGACAGGGGGCAGGTGAACACTGAAGCTTTCTTT. Translated, it gives CASSLGRDRGQVNTEAFF.

V usage is TRBV20-1 and J usage is TRBJ2-2, with a tentative D call TRBD1 (5 bases). V lost 0 bases and J 1 base, leaving 9 bases between the germline ends. CDR1 and CDR2 from the germline V gene are DFQATT and SNEGSKA (reference sequence). This CDR3 spans 15 amino acids. This CDR3 is CSARDWQGNTGELFF. CDR3 DNA: TGCAGTGCTAGAGATTGGCAGGGGAACACCGGGGAGCTGTTTTTT.

This clonotype was counted ten times or more. The chain carries TRBV7-8 and TRBJ1-4, with D uncertain. The V gene lost 5 bases and the J gene lost 1 base, with 5 bases spanning the gap. The CDR3 sequence is 13 residues long. Germline lookup yields CDR1 SGHVS and CDR2 FQNEAQ. The CDR3 bases are TGTGCCAGCAGCGGGTTAACTAATGAAAAACTGTTTTTT. It translates to CASSGLTNEKLFF.

This clonotype was counted many times. The gene calls are TRBV7-8 and TRBJ2-7, with 10 bases identical to TRBD2. This CDR3 comprises 15 residues. The germline gives CDR1 SGHVS, CDR2 FQNEAQ. V shed 1 base, J shed 3 bases, and the junction held 3 bases outside the gene matches. In nucleotides, the CDR3 is TGTGCCAGCAGCTTAGGGACTAGCGGAAACTACGAGCAGTACTTC. Its translation is CASSLGTSGNYEQYF.

This chain links TRBV27 with TRBJ1-5; possible D gene TRBD1, 6 bases. CDR1 and CDR2 (germline): MNHEY, SMNVEV (reference sequence). The germline V and J ends were trimmed by 5 bases and 5 bases, with 13 bases remaining between them. This CDR3 has 14 residues. CDR3 sequence reads: CASSPRGSHQPQHF. CDR3 sequence (DNA): TGTGCCAGCAGTCCCAGGGGATCCCATCAGCCCCAGCATTTT.

This clonotype was counted ten times or more. The chain recombines TRBV19 with TRBJ1-2; no firm D call. Germline V gene lookup returns CDR1 LNHDA and CDR2 SQIVND (reference sequence). V was shortened by 9 bases and J by 0 bases, with 8 bases between the two germline ends. The CDR3 has 12 residues. CDR3 loop: CASSETNYGYTF. Written as DNA, the CDR3 is TGTGCCAGCTCGGAGACTAACTATGGCTACACCTTC.

The chain couples TRBV2 to TRBJ2-7; TRBD2 matches 10 bases. CDR1 is SNHLY, CDR2 FYNNEI, per germline. Trimming cost V 6 bases and J 6 bases; bases outside gene matches: 8. This CDR3 region has 14 residues. The CDR3 is CASSVASGSFEQYF. In nucleotides, the CDR3 is TGTGCCAGCAGCGTAGCTAGCGGGAGTTTCGAGCAGTACTTC.

The J gene is TRBJ1-4, the V gene TRBV9, with TRBD1 matching 12 bases. This CDR3 is 17 amino acids long. Unmatched junction bases numbered 7, after V lost 0 bases and J lost 7 bases. In germline, CDR1 is SGDLS, CDR2 YYNGEE. CDR3 bases: TGTGCCAGCAGCGTAGACGGGACAGGGGGCATGATTGAAAAACTGTTTTTT. Translation gives CASSVDGTGGMIEKLFF.

In DNA form, the CDR3 reads TGTGCCAGCAGTGAATGGAGTCCAAATTCACCCCTCCACTTT. It is translated as CASSEWSPNSPLHF. The chain employs TRBV25-1 and TRBJ1-6; D call uncertain. Germline CDR1 reads MGHDK; CDR2 reads SYGVNS. CDR3 length equals 14 residues. The ends were cut back, 1 base at V and 7 bases at J, with 8 bases in the middle.

In this sample, this clonotype turned up a few times. Compared with germline, one end of the junction differs, possibly owing to a read error. The chain combines TRBV5-6 with TRBJ1-2; D gene uncertain. Per germline, CDR1 SGHDT and CDR2 YYEEEE. This CDR3 contains 14 residues. The CDR3 is CASSLGTPQMGYTF. The CDR3 DNA follows: TGTGCCAGCAGTTTGGGCACCCCACAAATGGGCTACACCTTC. Full variable domain (remainder filled in from reference TRBV5-6 and TRBJ1-2): DAGVTQSPTHLIKTRGQQVTLRCSPKSGHDTVSWYQQALGQGPQFIFQYYEEEERQRGNFPDRFSGHQFPNYSSELNVNALLLGDSALYLCASSLGTPQMGYTFGSGTRLTVV.

The chain uses TRBV7-9 and TRBJ2-7; TRBD1 matches at 12 bases. Germline V CDR1 and CDR2: SEHNR, FQNEAQ (reference sequence). There are 15 residues in the CDR3. Losses at the gene ends were 5 bases for V and 5 bases for J; bases not matched to a gene: 7. The CDR3 region is CASSTAGTGGHEQYF. The CDR3 DNA reads TGTGCCAGCAGCACTGCCGGGACAGGGGGCCACGAGCAGTACTTC.

There are a few counts of this clonotype. The V and J genes are TRBV7-2 and TRBJ1-2, with 12 bases aligning to TRBD1. Trimming at V came to 5 bases and at J to 4 bases, leaving 14 bases not matched to a gene. The CDR3 loop spans 18 amino acids. Looked up from germline, CDR1 is SGHTA and CDR2 is FQGNSA. CDR3 in amino acids: CASSQVGTGGGRVYGYTF. DNA for the CDR3: TGTGCCAGCAGCCAAGTTGGGACAGGGGGCGGTAGGGTCTATGGCTACACCTTC.

About this clonotype itself: Just one base apart from a much larger clone, this may be a read error. The chain is built from TRBV20-1 and TRBJ1-1; possibly TRBD1 for D (5 bases). The CDR3 runs 12 residues. Germline V CDR1 and CDR2: DFQATT, SNEGSKA (reference sequence). Deletions cut 5 bases from V and 2 bases from J, with 9 bases between. The CDR3 DNA reads as TGCAGTGCTCACCAGGGAAACACTGAAGCTTTCTTT. Translated, it gives CSAHQGNTEAFF.

This chain links TRBV2 with TRBJ2-1; D is ambiguous. This CDR3 has 12 residues. Trimming removed 4 bases from V and 7 bases from J, with 8 bases in between. Germline V gene lookup returns CDR1 SNHLY and CDR2 FYNNEI. The CDR3 spells CASSVSDNEQFF. The CDR3 nucleotides read TGTGCCAGCAGTGTTAGTGATAATGAGCAGTTCTTC.

This chain joins TRBV5-1 and TRBJ2-2; D remains ambiguous. Germline-derived CDR1 and CDR2 are SGHRS and YFSETQ. The V gene lost 0 bases and the J gene lost 4 bases, with 7 bases spanning the gap. CDR3 length: 14 amino acids. CDR3 sequence (DNA): TGCGCCAGCAGCTTGGAGGTGGCCACCGGGGAGCTGTTTTTT. It yields the protein CASSLEVATGELFF.

As to this clonotype: A much larger clone differs by one base, so this may be a read error. V gene TRBV19 combines with J gene TRBJ1-5; weak D call: TRBD1 (5 bases). Germline CDR1 LNHDA, CDR2 SQIVND (reference sequence). The CDR3 loop spans 13 amino acids. Trimming cost V 8 bases and J 3 bases, with 11 bases left between them. CDR3 protein: CASVGGYNQPQHF. CDR3 nucleotide sequence: TGTGCCAGTGTTGGGGGGTACAATCAGCCCCAGCATTTT.

This clonotype was seen many times. The rearrangement links TRBV10-3 to TRBJ1-2, with D uncertain. The V end lost 6 bases, the J end lost 1 base, and 12 bases lay between the germline ends. CDR1 ENHRY and CDR2 SYGVKD come from the germline V gene. The CDR3 has 14 residues. CDR3 DNA: TGTGCCATCAGCAAGATCCCCGATAACTATGGCTACACCTTC. This gives the protein CAISKIPDNYGYTF.

This clonotype has a count of ten or more. The chain couples TRBV7-8 to TRBJ2-7, with D uncertain. Trimming left V 5 bases short and J 0 bases short, with 11 bases between. Germline V gene data show CDR1 as SGHVS and CDR2 as FQNEAQ. The CDR3 covers 14 residues. CDR3 sequence: CASSPFVSSYEQYF. In DNA, the CDR3 is TGTGCCAGCAGCCCCTTCGTTAGCTCCTACGAGCAGTACTTC.

This chain connects TRBV9 to TRBJ2-7; D not resolved. The CDR3 runs 14 residues. The V gene lost 3 bases and the J gene lost 2 bases, with 12 bases spanning the gap. Germline values: CDR1 SGDLS, CDR2 YYNGEE. CDR3 in DNA: TGTGCCAGCAGCGCGAGGTGGGGAACCTACGAGCAGTACTTC. This codes for CASSARWGTYEQYF.

This clonotype has a count of ten or more. The chain couples TRBV12-5 to TRBJ1-4, with D perhaps TRBD1 (5 bases). The CDR3 totals 14 residues. The V end lost 6 bases, the J end lost 8 bases, and 16 bases lay between the germline ends. Germline values: CDR1 LGHNT, CDR2 FRNRAP. CDR3 region: CASGLLPGEEKLFF. As DNA, the CDR3 is TGTGCTAGTGGCCTCCTTCCGGGGGAAGAAAAACTGTTTTTT.

This clonotype was recorded many times. V is TRBV7-9 and J is TRBJ1-1; the D gene is possibly TRBD1 (5 bases). CDR3 size: 13 residues. Germline CDR1 and CDR2: SEHNR and FQNEAQ (reference sequence). V was shortened by 7 bases and J by 4 bases, with 13 bases between the two germline ends. CDR3: CASTDSLRTEAFF. Written as DNA, the CDR3 is TGTGCCAGCACCGACAGTCTGCGCACTGAAGCTTTCTTT.

V gene TRBV10-3 combines with J gene TRBJ2-7, with 8 bases fitting TRBD2. This CDR3 is built from 13 residues. Trimming removed 10 bases from V and 3 bases from J; junction bases left unmatched: 8. Germline values: CDR1 ENHRY, CDR2 SYGVKD. The CDR3 loop reads CATKAGESYEQYF. Written as DNA, the CDR3 is TGTGCCACTAAAGCGGGGGAGAGCTACGAGCAGTACTTC.